One TCR beta chain is described in this entry. Its specificity is unknown. The record originates from a study of cytomegalovirus exposure and HLA in healthy donors. About the study: An early data release held tens of millions of unique TCRs from HLA-typed donors. Findings and limits, study-wide: Apart from CMV serostatus, no immune exposure information was available. Per a later analysis, HLA-associated TCR beta chains showed more clonal expansion than other, equally common TCR beta chains. In an earlier analysis, most TCR beta V segments were productive about 90% or about 30% of the time.

Germline assignment: CDR1 SEHNR and CDR2 FQNEAQ (reference sequence). The CDR3 extends over 15 amino acids. Trimming removed 5 bases at V and 6 bases at J, with 17 bases between. A multiplex PCR was run with 60 Vbeta primers and 13 Jbeta primers. Clones were sequenced by immunoSEQ multiplex PCR, and TCRdb holds only the in-frame ones, with some missing. The table has more than 140,000 clones, around 80% seen once. The chain links TRBV7-9 to TRBJ2-1; D uncertain. The sequence was collected from a man aged 18 to 35 in good health and CMV-seropositive. The sample was PBMCs. CDR3 loop: CASSKIESYTNEQFF. The DNA of the CDR3 is TGTGCCAGCAGCAAGATAGAATCTTATACCAATGAGCAGTTCTTC.